This T cell receptor beta chain was profiled in a study of cytomegalovirus exposure and HLA in healthy donors (dated by TCRdb to the late 2010s). At the level of the whole study: An earlier analysis of some 600 of the donors reported about 300 Gb of sequence data and roughly 120 million unique TCR beta sequences obtained from 180 million or so T cells. The study combined high-throughput TCR immunosequencing, statistical association of individual TCRs with disease status, and machine learning to predict cytomegalovirus infection status. Both class I and class II loci were covered by HLA typing, at four-digit resolution. The study aimed to test whether signatures of past pathogen exposure could be identified by cataloging public T cell receptors. Approximately 300 gigabases of sequencing data and about 92 million unique TCR sequences made up an early release that covered 500 to 700 HLA-typed donors. Along with the approximately 650-subject first cohort, a separate validation cohort of 120 different subjects was used. The later analysis used no new phenotypic data to find candidate immune exposures, relying instead on TCR beta sequences and their occurrence across donors. Alongside the repertoire data, information on donor age, sex, ethnicity and CMV serostatus was compiled. Among the roughly 380 genotyped donors, around 81% belonged to the genetic ancestry cluster associated with self-reported Caucasian donors. In a later analysis, previously published TCR beta repertoires from 666 donors were re-analyzed and high-resolution HLA genotyping was added so that TCR occurrence patterns could be studied. Among 300 to 450 genotyped donors of the cohort, an average of about 240,000 unique TCR beta nucleotide sequences were sequenced per donor, around a sixth of them non-productive. Genome-wide SNP genotypes for about 60% of the roughly 700 donors were used in a later genetic analysis, which treated that subset as a discovery cohort. A handful of DR-DQ haplotypes were handled as single units for association and clustering because linkage in the cohort was strong. Typing coverage varied by locus: roughly 629-640 donors for A, B, C, DRB1 and DQB1; around 560 for DQA1; 606 for DPA1; around 450 for DPB1. The study used immunosequencing to profile the T cell repertoires of under 700 subjects and linked those repertoires to cytomegalovirus serostatus. Every repertoire in the discovery cohort had been generated on one and the same sequencing platform. An earlier analysis of nearly 600 of the donors applied high-throughput TCR beta sequencing to assess whether each TCR beta V gene segment acted as functional or pseudogenic.

The cohort consisted of 600 to 750 healthy bone marrow donors. Cohort members were all nominally healthy when sampled, although unrecorded immune exposures were likely present. The donor tested CMV seropositive and was one of the 289 seropositive cohort members. Every donor gave a peripheral blood sample, and the peripheral blood mononuclear cells from that sample were used for TCR beta sequencing. Genomic DNA extraction from the blood cell samples was performed with the Qiagen DNeasy Blood Extraction Kit. The method behind the library was the immunoSEQ multiplex PCR assay. For the multiplex PCR, a mixture combining 60 forward primers for TCR Vbeta segments and 13 reverse primers for TCR Jbeta segments was used. The CDR3 region of rearranged TCR beta genes was amplified from genomic DNA by a multiplex PCR assay. Amplified TCR beta libraries were sequenced as 87-base-pair reads on the Illumina HiSeq System. On the authors' methods: In a later analysis, tens of millions of unique TCR beta chains were counted across the roughly 670 repertoires, and roughly 11 million of these chains were shared by at least two donors. To remove PCR and sequencing errors, raw reads were error-corrected and collapsed into unique sequences using a nearest-neighbor algorithm that merged closely related sequences. Alignment of CDR3 sequences to IMGT reference sequences was used to assign V, D and J gene segments. For a sequence to be retained, at least a six-nucleotide match to both a V gene segment and a J gene segment was required. Rearrangements were classified as productive when the CDR3 lacked stop codons and remained in frame with V and J, and all other rearrangements were classified as non-productive. CDR3 was defined by IMGT convention, running from the second conserved V-encoded cysteine to the conserved J-encoded phenylalanine. The earlier analysis of approximately 590 of the donors excluded any sequence lacking an unambiguous match to a single V gene segment. In an earlier analysis of approximately 610 of the donors, V segments were called functional above 56.7% productive rearrangements and were called segregating when the between-donor standard deviation exceeded 5%. To diagnose cytomegalovirus status from the catalog of TCR beta chain sequences, a statistical classification framework was built. V and J gene assignment, in a later analysis, came from comparing TCR nucleotide sequences with IMGT/GENE-DB human TR gene sequences. The TCRdist pipeline was used in a later analysis to assign CDR3 sequences and most-parsimonious VDJ recombination scenarios. A later analysis defined each TCR beta chain by its CDR3 amino acid sequence plus V-gene family, and excluded reads lacking a unique V-gene family. As a way to deal with suspected cross-contamination and a sequencing artifact, a later analysis dropped 450 to 600 nucleotide sequences that were highly shared and had low generation probability. In a later analysis, a clonal expansion index for each public chain was calculated from normalized within-repertoire ranks of inferred template counts. In a later analysis, generation probabilities were computed with a VDJ recombination model fitted to out-of-frame rearrangements, and the resulting probabilities were checked against IGoR. A later analysis scored TCR-TCR, TCR-HLA and TCR-CMV co-occurrence with hypergeometric tests, applying a repertoire-size bias correction to TCR pairs. A later analysis estimated false discovery rates by permuting HLA or CMV assignments 20 times. In a later analysis, co-occurring TCRs were grouped with DBSCAN, and TCRdist sequence similarity was added when clustering was performed within HLA-allele-positive subsets. Repertoires with fewer than 30,000 or more than 120,000 public chains were left out of co-occurrence clustering, as were four to six repertoires with anomalous nucleotide sharing. Not all clones reach the TCRdb copy of this immuneACCESS table, which keeps in-frame sequences only. Checked studies attribute under half of the gap to unresolved V genes and leave the rest unexplained. V and J calls plus clone size are reproduced from that table; the DNA served to infer D and trimming. This sample holds 200,000 to 250,000 clones; 82% were observed only once. The ten most abundant clones make up 4.5% to 6% of the sample.

The CDR3 measures 12 amino acids from cysteine to phenylalanine. The sequence is cut down to CDR3 DNA, 36 bases in frame from base 1. In the germline V gene, CDR1 corresponds to ENHRY and CDR2 to SYGVKD. The germline ends are 4 bases apart after V is trimmed by 3 bases and J by 2 bases. Findings and caveats that apply to the study as a whole: A total of roughly 160 TCR beta chains were listed by the study as associated with cytomegalovirus. A group of highly shared sequence variants was considered likely to be a technical artifact of the sequencing pipeline. Compared with the 666-donor mean, donors in an Asian-associated ancestry cluster had fewer N-insertions in productive TCRs, according to a later genetic analysis. While some public TCRs were present in many individuals, most TCR sequences turned up only very rarely across donors. Some IMGT-functional V segments, including TRBV6-2 and TRBV6-3, could not be distinguished by the 87-base-pair reads and were therefore excluded. A later analysis associated 15,000 to 20,000 TCR beta sequences with specific HLA alleles at a false discovery rate of 0.05. In vitro tests confirmed that a few of the cytomegalovirus-associated TCR beta chains recognize cytomegalovirus antigens. A later analysis found that TCR association rates varied across HLA loci, with DRB1 alleles showing the most associated TCRs and HLA-C alleles the fewest. A later genetic analysis associated a missense DCLRE1C variant with V-gene and J-gene trimming of TCR beta chains, and an independent cohort replicated the association. In a later analysis, HLA-associated TCR beta chains were found to be more clonally expanded and to have lower generation probabilities than equally common non-associated chains. In both the original and validation cohorts, the classifier was reported to diagnose cytomegalovirus status with high specificity and sensitivity. A later analysis reported that several top co-occurrence clusters appeared linked to parvovirus B19, influenza, CMV and Epstein-Barr virus. The authors suggested that the approach could potentially be extended to other disease states and immunological phenotypes. In an earlier analysis of some 500 of the donors, most TCR beta V segments were observed in productive rearrangements about 87% or about 30% of the time, broadly matching IMGT annotations. Strong co-occurrence of HLA alleles, especially DR and DQ, made assigning TCR associations to individual alleles difficult. The earlier analysis of some 540 of the donors excluded roughly 17 rarely observed V segments, including chromosome 9 orphons, because counts were too low. A further reported finding was that TCR beta sequences accurately predicted the HLA-A and HLA-B alleles for most subjects in the first cohort. Because HLA typing was missing for some donors at each locus, association tests included only the typed subset. Correlated functional status among segregating V segments might be attributable to linkage disequilibrium, but an unknown experimental factor could not be ruled out. CMV serostatus was the only immune exposure information available for the cohort. This cohort had only TCR beta chains sequenced, and the lack of alpha or paired-chain data limited which features could be detected. Most CMV-associated TCR beta chains appeared to be HLA-restricted in a later analysis, and the HLA associations seemed to be driven largely by CMV exposure. Roughly uniform sequencing depth across donors was assumed in presence/absence analyses, although this assumption may not hold.

As regards this clone: Its binding antigen is unknown. Base qualities are not provided; no much larger clone lies one nucleotide away.

The chain was built from TRBV10-3 and TRBJ2-5, with the D gene not clear enough to name. The TCR originated in a woman aged 40 to 50 in good health and CMV-seropositive. Sequencing used PBMCs. The CDR3 region reads CAISDRQETQYF. The nucleotides read TGTGCCATCAGTGACAGACAAGAGACCCAGTACTTC.